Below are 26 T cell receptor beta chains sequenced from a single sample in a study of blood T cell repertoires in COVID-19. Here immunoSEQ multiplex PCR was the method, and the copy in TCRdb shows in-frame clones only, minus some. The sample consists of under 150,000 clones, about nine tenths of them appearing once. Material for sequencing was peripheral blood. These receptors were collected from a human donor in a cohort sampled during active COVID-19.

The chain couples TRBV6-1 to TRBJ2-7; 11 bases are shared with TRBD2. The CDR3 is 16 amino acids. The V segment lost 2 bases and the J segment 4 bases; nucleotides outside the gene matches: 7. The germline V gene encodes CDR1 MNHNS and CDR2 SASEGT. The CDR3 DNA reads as TGTGCCAGCAGTGAAAGCCCGCTAGCGGGGGGATACGAGCAGTACTTC. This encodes CASSESPLAGGYEQYF.

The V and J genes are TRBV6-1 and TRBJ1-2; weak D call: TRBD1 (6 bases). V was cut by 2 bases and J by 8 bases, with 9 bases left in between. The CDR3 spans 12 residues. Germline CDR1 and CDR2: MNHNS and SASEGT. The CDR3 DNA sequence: TGTGCCAGCAGTGAAACAGGGAGAGGCTACACCTTC. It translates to CASSETGRGYTF.

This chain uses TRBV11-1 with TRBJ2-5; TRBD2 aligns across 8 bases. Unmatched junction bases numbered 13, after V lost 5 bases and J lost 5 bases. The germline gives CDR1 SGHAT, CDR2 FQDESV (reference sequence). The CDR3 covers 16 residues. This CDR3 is CASSLLGGGQLETQYF. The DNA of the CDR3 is TGTGCCAGCAGCCTGCTAGGCGGGGGGCAGTTGGAGACCCAGTACTTC.

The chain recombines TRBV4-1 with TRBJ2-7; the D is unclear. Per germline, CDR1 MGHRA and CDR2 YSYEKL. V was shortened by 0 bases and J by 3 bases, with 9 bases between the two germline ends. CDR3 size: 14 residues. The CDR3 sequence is CASSQDENFYEQYF. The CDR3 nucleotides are TGCGCCAGCAGCCAAGATGAGAACTTCTACGAGCAGTACTTC.

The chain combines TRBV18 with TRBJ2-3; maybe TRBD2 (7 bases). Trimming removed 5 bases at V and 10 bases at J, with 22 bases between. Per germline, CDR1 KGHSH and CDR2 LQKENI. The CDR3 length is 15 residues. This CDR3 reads CASSERDPREGAQYF. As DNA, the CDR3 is TGTGCCAGCTCAGAGCGGGATCCCCGCGAGGGGGCGCAGTATTTT.

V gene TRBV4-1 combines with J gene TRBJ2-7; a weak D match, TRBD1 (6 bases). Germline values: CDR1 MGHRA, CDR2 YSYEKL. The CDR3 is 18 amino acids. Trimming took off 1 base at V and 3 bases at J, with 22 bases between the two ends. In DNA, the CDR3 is TGCGCCAGCAGCCAAGGAGCCCTTGGGAAGGGGGTTGGCTACGAGCAGTACTTC. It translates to CASSQGALGKGVGYEQYF.

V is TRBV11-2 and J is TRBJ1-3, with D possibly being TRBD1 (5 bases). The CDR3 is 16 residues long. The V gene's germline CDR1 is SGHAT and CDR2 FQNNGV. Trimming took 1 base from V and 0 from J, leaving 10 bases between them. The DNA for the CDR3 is TGTGCCAGCAGCTTAGTCGGACACTTCTCTGGAAACACCATATATTTT. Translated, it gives CASSLVGHFSGNTIYF.

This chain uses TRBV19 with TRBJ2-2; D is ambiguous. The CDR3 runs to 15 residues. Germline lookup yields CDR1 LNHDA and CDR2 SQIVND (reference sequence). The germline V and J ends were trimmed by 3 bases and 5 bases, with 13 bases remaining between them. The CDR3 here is CASSMWPGRTGELFF. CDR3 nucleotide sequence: TGTGCCAGTAGTATGTGGCCAGGAAGGACCGGGGAGCTGTTTTTT.

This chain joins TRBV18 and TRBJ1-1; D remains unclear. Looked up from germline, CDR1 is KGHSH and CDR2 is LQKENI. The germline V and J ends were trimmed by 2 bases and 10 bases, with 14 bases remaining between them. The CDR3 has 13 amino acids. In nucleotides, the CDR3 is TGTGCCAGCTCACCAAGATCCTATTCCGGAGCTTTCTTT. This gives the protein CASSPRSYSGAFF.

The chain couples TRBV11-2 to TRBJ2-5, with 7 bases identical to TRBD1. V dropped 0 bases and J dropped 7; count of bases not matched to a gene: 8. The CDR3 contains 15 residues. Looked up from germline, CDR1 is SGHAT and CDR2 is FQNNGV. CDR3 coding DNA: TGTGCCAGCAGCTTAGATCCCGACAGGGCAGGGACCCAGTACTTC. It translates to CASSLDPDRAGTQYF.

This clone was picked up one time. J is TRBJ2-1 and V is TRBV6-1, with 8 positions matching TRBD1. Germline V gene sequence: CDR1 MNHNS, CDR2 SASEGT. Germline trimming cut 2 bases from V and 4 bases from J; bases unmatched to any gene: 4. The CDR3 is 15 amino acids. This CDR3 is CASSEQGARYNEQFF. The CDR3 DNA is TGTGCCAGCAGTGAACAGGGGGCAAGGTACAATGAGCAGTTCTTC.

The CDR3 nucleotides read TGCGCCAGCAGCCAAGTCGGGGAGTCAGGCGAGCAGTACTTC. This codes for CASSQVGESGEQYF. The rearrangement joins TRBV4-1 to TRBJ2-7, with D perhaps matching TRBD2 (5 bases). This CDR3 spans 14 amino acids. The V gene lost 1 base and the J gene lost 6 bases, with 13 bases spanning the gap. From germline, CDR1 is MGHRA and CDR2 YSYEKL.

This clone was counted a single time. The CDR3 DNA reads TGTGCCTGGAGTGTTAGCCTAGCCGGAGATACGCAGTATTTT. It encodes CAWSVSLAGDTQYF. This sequence joins TRBV30 and TRBJ2-3; possible D gene TRBD2, 5 bases. The germline gives CDR1 GTSNPN, CDR2 SVGIG (reference sequence). The CDR3 is made up of 14 amino acids. Deletions cut 0 bases from V and 5 bases from J, with 12 bases between.

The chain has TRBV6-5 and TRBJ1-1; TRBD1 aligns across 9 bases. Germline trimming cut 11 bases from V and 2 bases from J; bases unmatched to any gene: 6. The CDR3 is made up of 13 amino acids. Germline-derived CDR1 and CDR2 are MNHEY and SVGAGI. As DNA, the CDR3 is TGTGCCGGGACAGGGACTATTAACACTGAAGCTTTCTTT. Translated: CAGTGTINTEAFF.

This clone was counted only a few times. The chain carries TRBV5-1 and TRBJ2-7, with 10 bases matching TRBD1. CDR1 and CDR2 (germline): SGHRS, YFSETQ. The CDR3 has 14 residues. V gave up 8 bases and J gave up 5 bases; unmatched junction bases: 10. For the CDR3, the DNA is TGCGCCAGTTTCTCCGGGACAGGGGTACACGAGCAGTACTTC. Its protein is CASFSGTGVHEQYF.

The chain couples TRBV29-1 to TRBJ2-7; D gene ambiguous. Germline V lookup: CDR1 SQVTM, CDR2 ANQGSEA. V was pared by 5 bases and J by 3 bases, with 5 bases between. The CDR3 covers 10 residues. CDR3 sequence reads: CSVINYEQYF. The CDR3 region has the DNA TGCAGCGTTATCAACTACGAGCAGTACTTC.

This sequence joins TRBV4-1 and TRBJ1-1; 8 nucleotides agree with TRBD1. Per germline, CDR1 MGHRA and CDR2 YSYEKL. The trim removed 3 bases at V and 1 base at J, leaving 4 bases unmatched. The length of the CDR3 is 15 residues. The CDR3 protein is CASSHAGQANTEAFF. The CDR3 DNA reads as TGCGCCAGCAGCCATGCGGGACAGGCGAACACTGAAGCTTTCTTT.

The DNA for the CDR3 is TGTGCCAGCAGCTTAACTAACTCCTACGAGCAGTACTTC. Translated: CASSLTNSYEQYF. The V call is TRBV7-8, the J call TRBJ2-7, with D hard to call. This CDR3 contains 13 residues. V was pared by 2 bases and J by 0 bases, with 5 bases between. Germline V gene data show CDR1 as SGHVS and CDR2 as FQNEAQ. Based on the CDR3 plus reference TRBV7-8 and TRBJ2-7, the full variable domain is GAGVSQSPRYKVAKRGQDVALRCDPISGHVSLFWYQQALGQGPEFLTYFQNEAQLDKSGLPSDRFFAERPEGSVSTLKIQRTQQEDSAVYLCASSLTNSYEQYFGPGTRLTVT.

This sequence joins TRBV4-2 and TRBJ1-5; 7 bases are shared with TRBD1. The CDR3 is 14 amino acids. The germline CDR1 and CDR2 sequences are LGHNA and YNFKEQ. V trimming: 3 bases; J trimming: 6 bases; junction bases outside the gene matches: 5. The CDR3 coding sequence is TGTGCCAGCAGCCAGTACAGGGGCGGTCAGCCCCAGCATTTT. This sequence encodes CASSQYRGGQPQHF.

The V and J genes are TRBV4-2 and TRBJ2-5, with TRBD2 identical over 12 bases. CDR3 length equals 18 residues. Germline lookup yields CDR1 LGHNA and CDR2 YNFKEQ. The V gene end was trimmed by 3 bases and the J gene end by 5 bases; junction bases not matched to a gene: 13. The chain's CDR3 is CASSQAPPSGGAGETQYF. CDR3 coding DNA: TGTGCCAGCAGCCAGGCCCCCCCTAGCGGGGGGGCGGGGGAGACCCAGTACTTC.

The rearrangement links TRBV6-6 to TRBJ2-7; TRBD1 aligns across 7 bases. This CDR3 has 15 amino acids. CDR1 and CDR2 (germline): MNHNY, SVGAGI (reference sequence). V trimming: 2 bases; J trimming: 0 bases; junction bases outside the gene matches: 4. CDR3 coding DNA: TGTGCCAGCAGTTACGCCAGGGGGAGCTCCTACGAGCAGTACTTC. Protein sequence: CASSYARGSSYEQYF.

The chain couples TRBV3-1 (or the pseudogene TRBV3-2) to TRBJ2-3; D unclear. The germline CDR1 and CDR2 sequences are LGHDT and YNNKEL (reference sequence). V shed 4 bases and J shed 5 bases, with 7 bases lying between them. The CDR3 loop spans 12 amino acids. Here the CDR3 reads CASSPNVDTQYF. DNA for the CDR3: TGTGCCAGCAGCCCAAATGTAGATACGCAGTATTTT.

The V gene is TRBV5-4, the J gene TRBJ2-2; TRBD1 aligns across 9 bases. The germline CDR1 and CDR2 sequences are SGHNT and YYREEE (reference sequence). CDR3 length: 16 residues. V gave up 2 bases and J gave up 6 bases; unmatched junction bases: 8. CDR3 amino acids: CASSLVPGQGSGELFF. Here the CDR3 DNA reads TGTGCCAGCAGCTTAGTGCCGGGACAGGGATCCGGGGAGCTGTTTTTT.

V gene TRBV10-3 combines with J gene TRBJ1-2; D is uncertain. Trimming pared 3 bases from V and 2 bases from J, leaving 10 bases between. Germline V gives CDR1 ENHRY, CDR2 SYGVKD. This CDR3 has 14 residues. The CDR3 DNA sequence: TGTGCCATCAGTGACCCCAGGCTAAACTATGGCTACACCTTC. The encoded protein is CAISDPRLNYGYTF.

CDR3 in DNA: TGTGCCAGCAGCCAGGCGGGGTATAGCAATCAGCCCCAGCATTTT. Amino acids: CASSQAGYSNQPQHF. This chain joins TRBV6-5 and TRBJ1-5; D gene unclear. The CDR3 sequence is 15 residues long. Germline CDR1 reads MNHEY; CDR2 reads SVGAGI. The V end lost 6 bases, the J end lost 0 bases, and 12 bases lay between the germline ends.

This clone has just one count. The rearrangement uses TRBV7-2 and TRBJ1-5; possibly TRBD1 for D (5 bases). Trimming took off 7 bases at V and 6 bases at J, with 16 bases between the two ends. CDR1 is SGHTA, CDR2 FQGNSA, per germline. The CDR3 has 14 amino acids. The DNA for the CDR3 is TGTGCCAGCAACTCCCAGGGTTCGGGTCAGCCCCAGCATTTT. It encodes CASNSQGSGQPQHF.